This TCR beta chain was recovered during a study of cytomegalovirus exposure and HLA in healthy donors. Overall study findings and caveats: Many donors shared some public TCRs, even though most TCR sequences were rare. Researchers left out some V segments, among them TRBV6-2 and TRBV6-3, as indistinguishable. TCR beta V- and J-gene trimming was later associated with a missense DCLRE1C variant. Later, an analysis showed that TCR beta chains associated with HLA were more clonally expanded than others that were equally common.

Notes on this clone: Its matching antigen is unknown.

The PCR used 60 Vbeta and 13 Jbeta primers. Data came from immunoSEQ multiplex PCR; TCRdb stores just in-frame clones and leaves some out. The table has 150,000 to 200,000 clones, 55% to 80% seen once. The CDR3 consists of 15 residues. After removal of 2 bases from V and 4 bases from J, the junction contained 6 bases not matched to a gene. Germline V lookup: CDR1 GTSNPN, CDR2 SVGIG (reference sequence). Sequenced: PBMCs. This receptor was obtained from a woman aged 18-29 years in good health and CMV-seropositive. The chain employs TRBV30 and TRBJ2-1; 9 positions match TRBD2. The CDR3, as DNA: TGTGCCTGGAGTTTTGTAGCGGGGGTATACAATGAGCAGTTCTTC. As protein: CAWSFVAGVYNEQFF.